This T cell receptor beta chain comes out of a study of T cells in narcolepsy. Turning to the study itself: Enrolled donors included narcolepsy type 1 or type 2 patients and healthy controls. Study-wide points: Autoreactive clonotypes reportedly recurred in blood of same and different patients, not controls. Some memory CD4+ repertoires had no autoreactive clone sequences.

Some clones are missing from TCRdb's copy, which holds only in-frame ones; the method was immunoSEQ multiplex PCR. The table has approximately 35,000 clones, around 90% seen once. About this clone itself: No antigen is known for it.

Germline values: CDR1 MNHEY, CDR2 SVGAGI. The CDR3 is made up of 13 amino acids. Trimming stripped 5 bases from V and 4 bases from J, with 10 bases between. This chain links TRBV6-5 with TRBJ2-3; D is perhaps TRBD2 (6 bases). This clonotype was obtained from a human donor with narcolepsy. Sequencing was done on a sample of CD45RA- memory CD4+ T cells from PBMCs. CDR3 nucleotide sequence: TGTGCCAGCAGTAGGAGGGTGGCAGATACGCAGTATTTT. Amino acids: CASSRRVADTQYF.